This T cell receptor (beta chain) comes out of a study of regulatory T cells in long-lasting Graves disease. Study findings and constraints: With persistent disease, TRBV28, TRBJ1-2 and TRBJ2-5 were the favored segments.

Arm-PCR of CDR3 regions with iRepertoire HTBI primers generated TCR beta libraries. One entry per CDR3 protein, called by TCRdb with MiXCR from the multiplex PCR reads. This sample has fewer than 350,000 distinct CDR3 sequences; about 18% occur once, and the top ten carry more than 30%. This clonotype was counted many times. Antigen unknown. The CDR3 loop spans 13 amino acids. Germline V gene data show CDR1 as SGHTA and CDR2 as FQGNSA. The germline V and J ends were trimmed by 4 bases and 2 bases, with 6 bases remaining between them. As to time point: newly diagnosed GD, antithyroid drugs for less than 3 months. From PBMCs, RNA was extracted and then used to make the TCR library. Graves' disease diagnosis used American Thyroid Association guidelines.

The sequences come from peripheral blood mononuclear cells (PBMCs), collected at new diagnosis, from a patient treated with antithyroid drugs. This TCR was sampled from a female donor with Graves disease. The chain joins TRBV7-2 to TRBJ1-5; maybe TRBD1 (5 bases). The CDR3 spells CASSWDGNQPQHF. The DNA of the CDR3 is TGTGCCAGCAGCTGGGACGGCAATCAGCCCCAGCATTTT.